The clone carrying this T cell receptor (beta chain) has just a few counts. Its matching antigen is unknown. TCRdb recomputed calls from the 5' RACE reads with MiXCR, one row per CDR3 protein. The sample carries about 240,000 distinct CDR3 sequences, 9.4% recorded once. The data were obtained in a study of T-cell memory formation after mild COVID-19. Study at large: TCR clusters were mostly donor specific.

The CDR3 is made up of 14 amino acids. Germline-derived CDR1 and CDR2 are SGHRS and YFSETQ. J was trimmed by 7 bases and V by 2 bases; bases with no gene match: 5. Study-wide results and limits: Pre-infection memory held some responding clones, suggesting pre-existing cross-reactive T cells responded.

The sequenced sample consisted of PBMCs or a T cell subset sorted from them (not recorded which). This TCR was sampled from a man aged 18 to 30 who had mild COVID-19 (a few samples of this study predate the infection). Cell type and time point are not known. The rearrangement links TRBV5-1 to TRBJ2-7; 11 bases line up with TRBD2. In DNA, the CDR3 is TGCGCCAGCAGCTTTACTAGCGGGGGATATGAGCAGTACTTC. Protein: CASSFTSGGYEQYF.